What follows are 7 T cell receptor beta chains derived from one specimen sequenced in a study of response to subunit inactivated influenza vaccine. TCRdb fed the RT-PCR reads into MiXCR, producing one record per CDR3 protein. The table lists about 310,000 distinct CDR3 sequences, approximately 21% of them singletons. The sequencing here drew on PBMCs from blood, taken approximately 20 months after vaccination. The receptors derive from a man between 50 and 75 years old who received an inactivated influenza vaccine.

This rearrangement joins TRBV20-1 to TRBJ2-5; D possibly corresponds to TRBD2 (5 bases). V lost 5 bases, J lost 0 bases, and 10 bases lay in between. The CDR3 loop spans 13 amino acids. The germline V gene has CDR1 DFQATT and CDR2 SNEGSKA (reference sequence). CDR3 protein: CSAQRANQETQYF. CDR3 DNA sequence: TGCAGTGCTCAGAGGGCTAACCAAGAGACCCAGTACTTC.

This clonotype was counted many times. This chain connects TRBV20-1 to TRBJ1-3, with a weak D call TRBD1 (5 bases). This CDR3 is built from 13 residues. V was cut by 3 bases and J by 6 bases, with 12 bases left in between. Germline-derived CDR1 and CDR2 are DFQATT and SNEGSKA (reference sequence). CDR3 DNA sequence: TGCAGTGCTAGGCCGGGGGTAGAAAACACCATATATTTT. Translating gives CSARPGVENTIYF.

The chain has TRBV23-1 and TRBJ2-3; D is uncertain. TRBV23-1 is known as an ORF, though its function is uncertain. CDR3 length: 12 amino acids. V gave up 3 bases and J gave up 2 bases, with 3 bases separating them. The CDR3 region has the DNA TGCGCCAGCAGTCACGCCACAGATACGCAGTATTTT. Its translation: CASSHATDTQYF.

This clonotype was seen repeatedly, ten times or more. This chain joins TRBV5-5 and TRBJ2-5; TRBD2 matches 10 bases. V shed 1 base, J shed 5 bases, and the junction held 5 bases outside the gene matches. This CDR3 has 15 residues. Germline V gene sequence: CDR1 SGHKS, CDR2 YYEKEE (reference sequence). The CDR3 here is CASSLRLAGVETQYF. Here the CDR3 DNA reads TGTGCCAGCAGCTTGAGGCTAGCGGGAGTGGAGACCCAGTACTTC. Supplemented by reference TRBV5-5 and TRBJ2-5, the full variable domain reads DAGVTQSPTHLIKTRGQQVTLRCSPISGHKSVSWYQQVLGQGPQFIFQYYEKEERGRGNFPDRFSARQFPNYSSELNVNALLLGDSALYLCASSLRLAGVETQYFGPGTRLLVL.

This clonotype was seen ten or more times. This sequence joins TRBV5-1 and TRBJ1-3; D remains ambiguous. The length of the CDR3 is 12 residues. Germline lookup yields CDR1 SGHRS and CDR2 YFSETQ. Trimming cost V 0 bases and J 7 bases, with 5 bases left between them. CDR3 residues: CASSLDTNTIYF. In nucleotides, the CDR3 is TGCGCCAGCAGCTTGGATACGAACACCATATATTTT.

The rearrangement links TRBV4-1 to TRBJ1-2; 7 nucleotides align to TRBD1. Germline V gene sequence: CDR1 MGHRA, CDR2 YSYEKL. V dropped 2 bases and J dropped 2; count of bases not matched to a gene: 2. The CDR3 consists of 14 residues. CDR3 protein: CASSQQQGNYGYTF. The CDR3 nucleotides are TGCGCCAGCAGCCAACAACAGGGGAACTATGGCTACACCTTC.

J is TRBJ1-1 and V is TRBV5-4, with TRBD1 as a possible D gene (6 bases). Trimming removed 4 bases from V and 4 bases from J, with 14 bases in between. CDR3 length: 14 residues. CDR1 SGHNT and CDR2 YYREEE come from the germline V gene (reference sequence). CDR3 DNA sequence: TGTGCCAGCAGCCAGTTGACAGGAGGCACTGAAGCTTTCTTT. This gives the protein CASSQLTGGTEAFF.